A selection of T cell receptor beta chains follows, all from one sample in a study of control samples from healthy donors and cancer patients. The assay was immunoSEQ multiplex PCR, and TCRdb's table has in-frame clones only and misses some. The data show 200,000 or so clones, about 93% seen once. The sample consisted of blood. Receptors were obtained from a man in his fifties or sixties in good health. Each CDR3 is given with its conserved first and last residue. A D gene is named only where the DNA matches it firmly. Clone size is given for some rows only: seen once, a few or many times, or a class if the clone is expanded.

NA	TRBV6-5	few	TRBJ2-5	TGTGCCAGCAGTTACAGTTTCGCAGGGCTACAAGAGACCCAGTACTTC	CASSYSFAGLQETQYF
NA	TRBV6-5	NA	TRBJ2-1	TGTGCCAGCAGTTACCAGGGAGGCCTGGGGTACAATGAGCAGTTCTTC	CASSYQGGLGYNEQFF
NA	TRBV9	NA	TRBJ1-1	TGTGCCAGCAGTCGTCTTCGTGACACTGAAGCTTTCTTT	CASSRLRDTEAFF
TRBD1	TRBV19	NA	TRBJ1-2	TGTGCCAGTACCGATTCTGGACAGGGTTTGGGTGGCTACACCTTC	CASTDSGQGLGGYTF
NA	TRBV5-6	NA	TRBJ2-1	TGTGCCAGCAGCCGGCGGCTGGGAGCCTACAATGAGCAGTTCTTC	CASSRRLGAYNEQFF
NA	TRBV11-2	once	TRBJ1-2	TGTGCCAGCAGCCCCCCAAACAGGGAGGGCTATGGCTACACCTTC	CASSPPNREGYGYTF
NA	TRBV12-3/TRBV12-4	NA	TRBJ1-1	TGTGCCAGCAGTAATGAGAACACTGAAGCTTTCTTT	CASSNENTEAFF
NA	TRBV28	NA	TRBJ2-2	TGTGCCAGCAGTCTCCTGGGGGCCAACACCGGGGAGCTGTTTTTT	CASSLLGANTGELFF
TRBD1	TRBV6-6	NA	TRBJ2-1	TGTGCCAGCAGTTACTCAAACCAGGGGGCCGAGCAGTTCTTC	CASSYSNQGAEQFF
TRBD1	TRBV4-2	NA	TRBJ1-1	TGTGCCAGCAGCCAAGACCCGGCAGGGGGCTCGTCTGAAGCTTTCTTT	CASSQDPAGGSSEAFF
NA	TRBV5-1	NA	TRBJ1-4	TGCGCCAGCAGCCAAGGGGAGGTTCGGGAAAAACTGTTTTTT	CASSQGEVREKLFF
TRBD2	TRBV23-1	NA	TRBJ2-3	TGCGCCAGCAGTCAATCAAGCCCACCCGACGGACTAGCGGGGTTAAAGGGGGTGACAGATACGCAGTATTTT	CASSQSSPPDGLAGLKGVTDTQYF
NA	TRBV6-5	NA	TRBJ2-1	TGTGCCAGCAGTTACCGGACAACCAACAATGAGCAGTTCTTC	CASSYRTTNNEQFF